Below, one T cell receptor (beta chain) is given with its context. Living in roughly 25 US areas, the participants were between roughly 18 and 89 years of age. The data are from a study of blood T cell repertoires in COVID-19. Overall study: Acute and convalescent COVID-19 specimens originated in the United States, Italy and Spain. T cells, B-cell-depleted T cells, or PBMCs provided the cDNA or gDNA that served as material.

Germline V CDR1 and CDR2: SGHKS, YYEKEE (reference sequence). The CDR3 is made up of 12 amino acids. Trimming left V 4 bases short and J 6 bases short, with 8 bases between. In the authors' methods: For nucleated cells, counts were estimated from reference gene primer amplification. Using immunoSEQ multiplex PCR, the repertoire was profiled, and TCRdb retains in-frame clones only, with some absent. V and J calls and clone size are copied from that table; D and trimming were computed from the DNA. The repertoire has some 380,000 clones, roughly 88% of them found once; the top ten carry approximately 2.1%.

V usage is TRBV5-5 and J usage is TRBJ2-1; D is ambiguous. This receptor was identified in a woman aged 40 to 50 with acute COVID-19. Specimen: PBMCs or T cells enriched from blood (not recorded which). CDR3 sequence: CASSLTSNEQFF. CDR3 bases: TGTGCCAGCAGCCTTACGAGCAATGAGCAGTTCTTC.